This T cell receptor beta chain came from a study of breast tumors, draining lymph nodes, adjacent tissues. TCRdb itself ran the multiplex PCR reads through MiXCR, one entry per CDR3 protein. Of about 230,000 distinct CDR3 sequences listed, roughly 32% are singletons. Whole-study results and caveats: Tumors had less TCR diversity than lymph nodes, more than nontumor tissue. Findings are consistent with lymph node origin and intratumoral expansion of most tumor T cells.

Breast cancer patients provided tissue from their axillary draining lymph nodes. Concerning this clonotype itself: What it binds is unknown.

The CDR3 runs 15 residues. Germline assignment: CDR1 SQVTM and CDR2 ANQGSEA. Trimming at V came to 4 bases and at J to 5 bases, leaving 11 bases not matched to a gene. The clonotype comes from a female donor with breast cancer. Some clones in this sample may be carry-over from other donors' samples. The chain employs TRBV29-1 and TRBJ2-5; 9 nucleotides line up with TRBD2. Sequencing used axillary lymph node tissue. The CDR3 is CSVVLAGGTGETQYF. The DNA of the CDR3 is TGCAGCGTTGTACTAGCGGGCGGGACCGGGGAGACCCAGTACTTC.